These T cell receptor beta chains were read from a single sample in a study of OX40 agonist ivuxolimab in advanced cancers. Clones were sequenced by immunoSEQ multiplex PCR, and TCRdb holds only the in-frame ones, with some missing. This table holds around 50,000 clones, roughly nine tenths found once. Specimen: CD4+ or CD8+ T cells sorted from blood, collected in a trial of the OX40 agonist ivuxolimab. These receptors originate from an adult with an advanced solid tumor such as melanoma, head and neck, liver or kidney cancer. Each CDR3 is given with its conserved first and last residue. The D gene is left open where the match is weak. The size entry is marked missing in some rows and otherwise reads once, few, many or a size class.

d_call clone_size j_call v_call cdr3_aa cdr3_nt
. . TRBJ2-1 TRBV9 CASSSSGYNEQFF TGTGCCAGCAGTTCGTCTGGGTACAATGAGCAGTTCTTC
. . TRBJ2-5 TRBV11-3 CASSLDRVKTQYF TGTGCCAGCAGCTTAGACAGGGTAAAGACCCAGTACTTC
TRBD1 . TRBJ1-5 TRBV7-8 CASSLVGQGAQPQHF TGTGCCAGCAGCCTGGTCGGGCAGGGGGCTCAGCCCCAGCATTTT
TRBD2 few TRBJ2-3 TRBV30 CAWSPTSGPQYF TGTGCCTGGAGTCCAACTAGCGGTCCGCAGTATTTT
. once TRBJ2-3 TRBV19 CAVGELSSTDTQYF TGTGCAGTCGGGGAGCTCAGCAGCACAGATACGCAGTATTTT
. . TRBJ2-3 TRBV2 CASSGDRRYSTDTQYF TGTGCCAGCAGTGGGGACCGCCGTTATAGCACAGATACGCAGTATTTT
. . TRBJ2-1 TRBV7-9 CASSLASSYNEQFF TGTGCCAGCAGCTTAGCTTCCTCCTACAATGAGCAGTTCTTC
TRBD1 . TRBJ1-2 TRBV7-2 CANPPQGSYGYTF TGTGCCAACCCACCACAGGGGAGCTATGGCTACACCTTC
TRBD2 once TRBJ2-3 TRBV28 CASSLFGGRSGTDTQYF TGTGCCAGCAGTTTATTCGGCGGGAGAAGTGGCACAGATACGCAGTATTTT
. . TRBJ1-1 TRBV27 CASSLRVENTEAFF TGTGCCAGCAGTTTGAGGGTGGAGAACACTGAAGCTTTCTTT
. . TRBJ1-1 TRBV7-2 CASSLGSTEAFF TGTGCCAGCAGCTTGGGGAGCACTGAAGCTTTCTTT
TRBD1 . TRBJ2-3 TRBV6-1 CASSAYRGLSTDTQYF TGTGCCAGCAGTGCCTACAGGGGGCTTAGCACAGATACGCAGTATTTT
. . TRBJ1-5 TRBV19 CASSIVTRENQPQHF TGTGCCAGTAGTATAGTTACCCGGGAGAATCAGCCCCAGCATTTT
TRBD2 . TRBJ2-1 TRBV5-4 CASSYRGRAVEQFF TGTGCCAGCAGCTATCGCGGGAGGGCAGTCGAGCAGTTCTTC
TRBD1 . TRBJ2-1 TRBV12-5 CASENTGTGGEDEQFF TGTGCTAGTGAGAACACCGGGACAGGGGGCGAAGATGAGCAGTTCTTC
. . TRBJ1-3 TRBV9 CASSVDTSSGNTIYF TGTGCCAGCAGCGTTGACACGAGCTCTGGAAACACCATATATTTT
. . TRBJ1-2 TRBV29-1 CSGVTDYGYTF TGCAGCGGGGTAACAGACTATGGCTACACCTTC
. . TRBJ2-1 TRBV7-8 CASSLAPPAGNSNNEQFF TGTGCCAGCAGCTTAGCTCCCCCCGCGGGGAACTCCAACAATGAGCAGTTCTTC
. . TRBJ2-1 TRBV5-8 CASSRGDRIPYNEQFF TGTGCCAGCAGCCGGGGGGACAGGATCCCCTACAATGAGCAGTTCTTC
. . TRBJ2-5 TRBV15 CATRLVGETQYF TGTGCCACCAGGTTGGTAGGAGAGACCCAGTACTTC
. . TRBJ2-5 TRBV19 CASSIDLWGETQYF TGTGCCAGTAGTATCGACTTATGGGGGGAGACCCAGTACTTC
. . TRBJ2-3 TRBV7-3 CASSSSQGTQYF TGTGCCAGCAGCTCCTCTCAGGGTACGCAGTATTTT
TRBD1 . TRBJ1-5 TRBV2 CASSEGTGWDQPQHF TGTGCCAGCAGTGAAGGGACAGGGTGGGATCAGCCCCAGCATTTT
. . TRBJ2-3 TRBV9 CASSAGARVTDTQYF TGTGCCAGCAGCGCAGGGGCCCGAGTCACAGATACGCAGTATTTT
. few TRBJ2-2 TRBV9 CASSPGITGELFF TGTGCCAGCAGCCCGGGGATCACCGGGGAGCTGTTTTTT
. . TRBJ2-5 TRBV29-1 CSGLAAQETQYF TGCAGCGGCCTAGCAGCCCAAGAGACCCAGTACTTC
. . TRBJ1-5 TRBV27 CASSPFGGAGNQPQHF TGTGCCAGCAGTCCCTTTGGGGGGGCCGGCAATCAGCCCCAGCATTTT
. . TRBJ2-1 TRBV4-1 CASSQGMALSSYNEQFF TGCGCCAGCAGCCAAGGAATGGCGCTCAGCTCCTACAATGAGCAGTTCTTC
TRBD1 once TRBJ1-1 TRBV15 CAIRDRGGTEAFF TGTGCCATCAGGGACAGGGGGGGAACTGAAGCTTTCTTT
. . TRBJ1-1 TRBV27 CASSLLGGVRTEAFF TGTGCCAGCAGTTTATTGGGGGGAGTGAGGACTGAAGCTTTCTTT